This is a list of T cell receptor beta chains from one sample in a study of T cells in pancreatic ductal adenocarcinoma. The protocol was immunoSEQ multiplex PCR, while the TCRdb copy is restricted to in-frame clones and leaves out a portion. This repertoire shows about 100,000 clones, about 96% found once; its top ten account for roughly 3%. Sequences were obtained from PBMCs. The receptors were gathered from a human donor with pancreatic ductal adenocarcinoma. Each CDR3 is given with its conserved first and last residue. The order of the fields is J gene, V gene, CDR3 protein.

TRBJ2-7,TRBV5-5,CASSFDIHYEQYF
TRBJ2-1,TRBV18,CASSSGLAGEVEQFF
TRBJ2-6,TRBV27,CASSSLYHSGANVLTF
TRBJ1-1,TRBV29-1,CSVGEGTEAFF
TRBJ2-3,TRBV7-6,CASSRSTDTQYF
TRBJ1-5,TRBV6-5,CASSLQGAAGQPQHF
TRBJ2-3,TRBV5-1,CASSPGTSGFTDTQYF
TRBJ1-2,TRBV4-2,CASSLGDRTGGYTF
TRBJ2-1,TRBV2,CASSRQGGYNEQFF
TRBJ1-4,TRBV9,CASSVDGQGNEKLFF
TRBJ2-7,TRBV2,CASTGTGNEQYF
TRBJ2-3,TRBV7-9,CASSHPDRAADTQYF
TRBJ2-2,TRBV7-9,CASSLGSTGELFF
TRBJ2-2,TRBV5-1,CASGDGNTGELFF
TRBJ2-7,TRBV19,CASSGGAGGYYEQYF
TRBJ1-2,TRBV5-1,CASSIADANYGYTF
TRBJ2-1,TRBV11-3,CASSQGLAGRDEQFF
TRBJ2-1,TRBV19,CASMGTGGSYNEQFF
TRBJ2-5,TRBV2,CASKSGGQSETQYF
TRBJ1-1,TRBV9,CASSVTAQNTEAFF
TRBJ2-1,TRBV2,CASSGLAVLYNEQFF
TRBJ1-5,TRBV19,CASRLRGGSNQPQHF
TRBJ1-1,TRBV10-1,CASSERGIRGTEAFF
TRBJ2-3,TRBV29-1,CSVEIGDTDTQYF
TRBJ2-3,TRBV28,CASSLTGGQYTQYF
TRBJ2-1,TRBV6-5,CASSRGGIHRNEQFF
TRBJ1-2,TRBV7-9,CASSALGYTF
TRBJ2-3,TRBV15,CATSSDIAGAASTDTQYF
TRBJ2-3,TRBV5-6,CASSYSGSTDTQYF
TRBJ2-7,TRBV30,CAWSFQDEQYF
TRBJ2-7,TRBV5-1,CASSLDPGYYEQYF
TRBJ1-2,TRBV6-5,CASSTYRDTYGYTF
TRBJ2-5,TRBV2,CASSYEQGGETQYF
TRBJ1-1,TRBV15,CATSRGEGGRTEAFF
TRBJ2-6,TRBV5-1,CASRITYYSGANVLTF
TRBJ2-3,TRBV5-1,CASRTDPASTDTQYF
TRBJ1-1,TRBV13,CASSPDLSEAFF
TRBJ2-7,TRBV18,CASSPPLAGASYEQYF
TRBJ2-7,TRBV21-1,CASSKVHSPYEQYF
TRBJ2-5,TRBV6-6,CASSYLTAQETQYF
TRBJ1-2,TRBV20-1,CSEGDGDGYTF
TRBJ2-5,TRBV11-2,CASSRGRETQYF
TRBJ2-3,TRBV5-1,CASSLTGGVSTDTQYF
TRBJ2-3,TRBV27,CASSLTSGRVPRDTQYF
TRBJ2-7,TRBV5-3,CARSSPTDYPYEQYF
TRBJ1-5,TRBV28,CASSSAPGRGWQPQHF
TRBJ2-5,TRBV2,CASSLTTQGETQYF
TRBJ2-3,TRBV5-1,CASRDSPPDTQYF
TRBJ1-2,TRBV30,CAWATGHNYGYTF
TRBJ1-5,TRBV30,CAWSQWGDQPQHF
TRBJ2-7,TRBV6-8,CASSSELPYEQYF